Following are 25 T cell receptor beta chains from one sample sequenced in a study of CXCR3-negative and CXCR3-positive naive CD8 T cells. Study-wide findings and caveats: The TRB CDR3s that CXCR3-positive naive cells carried were more hydrophobic than those of CXCR3-negative naive cells.

UMI-labeled TRB cDNA libraries were prepared by 5' RACE. TCRdb reanalyzed the 5' RACE reads and collapses them to one entry per CDR3 protein, without DNA. The table for this sample gives about 110,000 distinct CDR3 sequences. These receptors lack a known antigen. The sequencing sample was made of naive CXCR3+ CD8+ T cells from blood. Subset indicated: CD45RO-CCR7+CD27+CD95- naive CD8+ T cells expressing CXCR3 (TNR3+). These receptors were taken from a human donor in good health. Some clones in this sample may be carry-over from other donors' samples.

The chain carries TRBV29-1 and TRBJ2-7; lacking DNA, the TRBD1 call made by TCRdb goes unchecked. The CDR3 sequence is 14 residues long. Germline V gives CDR1 SQVTM, CDR2 ANQGSEA. The chain's CDR3 is CSVGGTGDINEQYF.

The V and J genes are TRBV7-9 and TRBJ1-5. The germline V gene encodes CDR1 SEHNR and CDR2 FQNEAQ (reference sequence). The CDR3 contains 12 residues. The CDR3: CASSLPNQPQHF.

The chain uses TRBV29-1 and TRBJ2-1; TCRdb reports TRBD1, a call that lacks DNA to check it against. Germline CDR1 reads SQVTM; CDR2 reads ANQGSEA. CDR3 length: 12 residues. CDR3 sequence: CSVEPLNNEQFF.

This chain links TRBV28 with TRBJ2-5; TCRdb picks TRBD1, but there is no DNA to check that call. Germline V CDR1 and CDR2: MDHEN, SYDVKM. This CDR3 has 14 residues. Here the CDR3 reads CASSLVGQGETQYF.

This chain uses TRBV10-2 with TRBJ1-1; the D call from TCRdb, TRBD1, cannot be confirmed without DNA. Per the germline V gene, CDR1 is WSHSY and CDR2 is SAAADI. CDR3 size: 14 residues. The CDR3 protein is CASSEIQEGTEAFF.

The chain links TRBV28 to TRBJ2-7; there is no DNA to check the TCRdb D call of TRBD2. This CDR3 spans 15 amino acids. Germline loops: CDR1 MDHEN, CDR2 SYDVKM. The CDR3 sequence: CASRRSGRFSYEQYF.

The chain links TRBV7-9 to TRBJ2-7; TCRdb returns TRBD1, unconfirmable since there is no DNA. Germline CDR1 reads SEHNR; CDR2 reads FQNEAQ (reference sequence). The CDR3 covers 13 residues. CDR3: CASSGHYSYEQYF.

The J gene is TRBJ2-7, the V gene TRBV5-1; checking the TCRdb D call of TRBD1 is not possible without DNA. Germline loops: CDR1 SGHRS, CDR2 YFSETQ. The CDR3 runs to 14 residues. The CDR3 loop is CASSLRTGNYEQYF.

This chain connects TRBV29-1 to TRBJ1-1; TCRdb picks TRBD1, but there is no DNA to check that call. Germline CDR1 is SQVTM and CDR2 is ANQGSEA. CDR3 length: 11 residues. CDR3 in amino acids: CSVEDARGAFF.

The chain recombines TRBV7-6 with TRBJ1-1. CDR1 is SGHVS and CDR2 is FNYEAQ in the germline V gene. This CDR3 spans 15 amino acids. The CDR3 loop is CASSLDGQMNTEAFF.

V is TRBV20-1 and J is TRBJ2-2; absent DNA, TCRdb's TRBD2 call cannot be checked. The CDR3 contains 16 residues. CDR1 is DFQATT and CDR2 is SNEGSKA in the germline V gene (reference sequence). This CDR3 reads CGAREKLAGNTGELFF.

V usage is TRBV20-1 and J usage is TRBJ1-5; TCRdb reports TRBD1, a call that lacks DNA to check it against. Germline V gene lookup returns CDR1 DFQATT and CDR2 SNEGSKA (reference sequence). The CDR3 has 14 amino acids. The CDR3 sequence: CSARDRERVEPQHF.

The genes are TRBV4-1 and TRBJ2-3. Germline loops: CDR1 MGHRA, CDR2 YSYEKL. This CDR3 is 12 amino acids long. The CDR3: CASRDGRTTQYF.

The chain combines TRBV29-1 with TRBJ2-3. CDR1 is SQVTM and CDR2 is ANQGSEA in the germline V gene. The CDR3 spans 12 residues. CDR3 sequence: CSAKHGADTQYF.

This rearrangement joins TRBV7-9 to TRBJ1-1; without DNA, the TCRdb call of TRBD1 cannot be checked. Germline V gene data show CDR1 as SEHNR and CDR2 as FQNEAQ (reference sequence). This CDR3 is 13 amino acids long. CDR3 protein: CASSPPLGGEAFF. The full variable domain, with the rest looked up from reference TRBV7-9 and TRBJ1-1, is DTGVSQNPRHKITKRGQNVTFRCDPISEHNRLYWYRQTLGQGPEFLTYFQNEAQLEKSRLLSDRFSAERPKGSFSTLEIQRTEQGDSAMYLCASSPPLGGEAFFGQGTRLTVV.

The V and J genes are TRBV3-1 and TRBJ2-1; absent DNA, TCRdb's TRBD2 call cannot be checked. Germline V gives CDR1 LGHDT, CDR2 YNNKEL (reference sequence). This CDR3 spans 15 amino acids. CDR3 region: CASSHTSGGANEQFF.

The chain employs TRBV7-9 and TRBJ2-5; TCRdb calls TRBD1, which cannot be checked without DNA. This CDR3 is 14 amino acids long. Germline loops: CDR1 SEHNR, CDR2 FQNEAQ (reference sequence). CDR3 residues: CASSLGIGEETQYF.

The gene calls are TRBV7-9 and TRBJ2-3; TCRdb's D call, TRBD1, is unchecked because there is no DNA. Germline assignment: CDR1 SEHNR and CDR2 FQNEAQ (reference sequence). The CDR3 sequence is 15 residues long. CDR3 protein: CASTSDRGLTDTQYF.

The V gene is TRBV12-3 or TRBV12-4, the J gene TRBJ2-1; as DNA is missing, the TRBD1 call by TCRdb cannot be tested. CDR3 length: 17 residues. The CDR3 spells CASRQDAVGRIYNEQFF.

The CDR3: CASSGQGDEQYF. The rearrangement links TRBV6-6 to TRBJ2-7; the TRBD1 assignment by TCRdb is unverifiable without DNA. This CDR3 is 12 amino acids long. Germline V gene sequence: CDR1 MNHNY, CDR2 SVGAGI (reference sequence).

V usage is TRBV21-1 and J usage is TRBJ2-5. TRBV21-1 is recorded as a pseudogene. This CDR3 spans 12 amino acids. CDR3: CASMPASVTQYF.

The gene calls are TRBV7-3 and TRBJ2-3; TCRdb proposes TRBD2, but this gene call is untestable without DNA. Per the germline V gene, CDR1 is SGHTA and CDR2 is FQGTGA. The CDR3 spans 15 residues. CDR3 protein: CASSAGTSGTDTQYF.

The chain recombines TRBV6-5 with TRBJ2-7. The germline CDR1 and CDR2 sequences are MNHEY and SVGAGI. The CDR3 is 14 amino acids. This CDR3 reads CASSYSAGAYEQYF.

The V gene is TRBV7-9, the J gene TRBJ1-1. This CDR3 region has 12 residues. In germline, CDR1 is SEHNR, CDR2 FQNEAQ (reference sequence). CDR3: CASSFGGAEAFF.

The chain employs TRBV12-3 or TRBV12-4 and TRBJ2-3; the D call from TCRdb, TRBD2, cannot be confirmed without DNA. The CDR3 covers 20 residues. CDR3 residues: CASSLAPGLAETHTTDTQYF.